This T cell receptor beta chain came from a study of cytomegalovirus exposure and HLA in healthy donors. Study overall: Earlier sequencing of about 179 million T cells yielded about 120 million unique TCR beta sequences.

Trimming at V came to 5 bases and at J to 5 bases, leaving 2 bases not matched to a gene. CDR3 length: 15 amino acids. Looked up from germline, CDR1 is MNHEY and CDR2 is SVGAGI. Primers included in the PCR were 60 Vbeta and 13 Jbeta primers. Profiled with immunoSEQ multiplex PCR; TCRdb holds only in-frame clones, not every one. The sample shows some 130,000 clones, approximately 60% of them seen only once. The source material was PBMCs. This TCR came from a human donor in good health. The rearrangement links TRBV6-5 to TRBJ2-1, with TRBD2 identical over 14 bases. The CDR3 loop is CASSGTSGSDNEQFF. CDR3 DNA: TGTGCCAGCAGTGGGACTAGCGGGAGTGACAATGAGCAGTTCTTC.